This T cell receptor beta chain originates from a study of control samples from healthy donors and cancer patients. Measured with immunoSEQ multiplex PCR; TCRdb has only the in-frame clones, and not every one. This sample has around 20,000 clones; approximately 82% occur once, and the top ten carry around 26%. In its sample, this clone was seen a few times. The CDR3 length is 14 residues. CDR1 and CDR2 from the germline V gene are GTSNPN and SVGIG (reference sequence). With 3 bases clipped from V and 6 bases from J, the junction kept 5 bases outside the gene matches. The rearrangement uses TRBV30 and TRBJ1-6, with 7 bases that match TRBD1. The receptor's source is an older man with head and neck cancer. Material: PBMCs. CDR3 coding DNA: TGTGCCTGGAGCCGGGACAGTAGTAATTCACCCCTCCACTTT. Its translation is CAWSRDSSNSPLHF.